This passage covers 8 T cell receptor beta chains from one sample sequenced in a study of OX40 agonist ivuxolimab in advanced cancers. Using immunoSEQ multiplex PCR, the repertoire was profiled, and TCRdb retains in-frame clones only, with some absent. The sample carries approximately 100,000 clones, about nine tenths recorded once. The sequenced sample was CD4+ or CD8+ T cells sorted from blood, obtained in a trial of the OX40 agonist ivuxolimab. The source is an adult with an advanced solid tumor such as melanoma, head and neck, liver or kidney cancer.

This chain links TRBV7-9 with TRBJ2-3, with 7 bases fitting TRBD1. CDR3 size: 14 residues. After removal of 1 base from V and 4 bases from J, the junction contained 2 bases not matched to a gene. CDR1 is SEHNR, CDR2 FQNEAQ, per germline (reference sequence). The CDR3 spells CASSLGQGSDTQYF. The CDR3 nucleotides are TGTGCCAGCAGCTTAGGACAGGGTTCAGATACGCAGTATTTT.

The chain has TRBV10-3 and TRBJ1-1, with D perhaps TRBD1 (5 bases). Germline V gene lookup returns CDR1 ENHRY and CDR2 SYGVKD. This CDR3 has 15 amino acids. Trimming removed 0 bases at V and 3 bases at J, with 11 bases between. CDR3 in DNA: TGTGCCATCAGTGAGTCTCTCGGGGGGGACACTGAAGCTTTCTTT. The encoded protein is CAISESLGGDTEAFF.

This sequence joins TRBV25-1 and TRBJ1-1; perhaps TRBD1 as D (5 bases). This CDR3 region has 13 residues. Trimming left V 6 bases short and J 4 bases short, with 12 bases between. Germline lookup yields CDR1 MGHDK and CDR2 SYGVNS. CDR3 residues: CASRYQGATEAFF. CDR3 sequence (DNA): TGTGCCAGCAGGTATCAGGGTGCCACTGAAGCTTTCTTT.

CDR3 nucleotide sequence: TGTGCCAGCAGTGAAGAGGGGGTCTCCTACAATGAGCAGTTCTTC. Its translation: CASSEEGVSYNEQFF. The chain joins TRBV25-1 to TRBJ2-1, with D tentatively TRBD1 (6 bases). This CDR3 spans 15 amino acids. With 2 bases removed from V and 0 bases from J, the gap between germline ends came to 8 bases. Germline V gene sequence: CDR1 MGHDK, CDR2 SYGVNS. Full variable domain (missing parts from reference TRBV25-1 and TRBJ2-1): EADIYQTPRYLVIGTGKKITLECSQTMGHDKMYWYQQDPGMELHLIHYSYGVNSTEKGDLSSESTVSRIRTEHFPLTLESARPSHTSQYLCASSEEGVSYNEQFFGPGTRLTVL.

The V gene is TRBV29-1, the J gene TRBJ1-4; no clear D gene. CDR1 and CDR2 (germline): SQVTM, ANQGSEA. Between the trimmed V and J ends, which lost 1 base and 4 bases, there was a span of 16 bases. The CDR3 runs 16 residues. The CDR3 is CSVEVGGRWLNEKLFF. The DNA of the CDR3 is TGCAGCGTTGAAGTAGGAGGGCGCTGGCTTAATGAAAAACTGTTTTTT.

The genes are TRBV7-2 and TRBJ2-5; 10 bases are shared with TRBD2. CDR3 size: 13 residues. Germline V gene lookup returns CDR1 SGHTA and CDR2 FQGNSA. The J segment lost 7 bases and the V segment lost 7 bases, leaving 6 bases of the junction unmatched. CDR3 loop: CASNYIAGGTQYF. The CDR3 DNA is TGTGCCAGCAACTACATAGCGGGGGGGACCCAGTACTTC. Drawing the rest from reference TRBV7-2 and TRBJ2-5, the complete variable domain is GAGVSQSPSNKVTEKGKDVELRCDPISGHTALYWYRQSLGQGLEFLIYFQGNSAPDKSGLPSDRFSAERTGGSVSTLTIQRTQQEDSAVYLCASNYIAGGTQYFGPGTRLLVL.

The chain has TRBV5-8 and TRBJ2-4; 8 bases agree with TRBD1. The trim removed 9 bases at V and 5 bases at J, leaving 7 bases unmatched. Germline assignment: CDR1 SGHTS and CDR2 YDEGEE. This CDR3 contains 13 residues. Here the CDR3 reads CAIADRAQNIQYF. CDR3 DNA: TGTGCCATCGCGGACAGGGCCCAAAACATTCAGTACTTC.

This clone was recorded once. The CDR3 protein is CASSLSSSYEQYF. CDR3 DNA sequence: TGTGCCAGCAGCCTTTCGTCCTCCTACGAGCAGTACTTC. The chain is built from TRBV7-2 and TRBJ2-7; D call uncertain. The germline V gene encodes CDR1 SGHTA and CDR2 FQGNSA. V lost 5 bases to trimming and J lost 0 bases, with 8 bases between them. The CDR3 has 13 residues.